This T cell receptor (beta chain) came from a study of T cell responses to AZD1222 COVID-19 vaccine. Notes on the study in general: Baseline serology detected seropositivity in only six AZD1222 recipients. None of the repertoires were sampled until the peak T cell response had passed. Donors in the cohort were predominantly white British and more often female, and clonal diversity was possibly underestimated. Dominant CD4 TCR responses targeted spike regions 160-218 and 743-854.

The CDR3 sequence is 16 residues long. V was pared by 0 bases and J by 5 bases, with 14 bases between. Germline CDR1 is MGHRA and CDR2 is YSYEKL. With respect to this clone: Its antigen remains unknown.

Clones were sequenced by immunoSEQ multiplex PCR, and TCRdb holds only the in-frame ones, with some missing. The sample has some 150,000 clones; around 95% are singletons. This specimen consisted of peripheral blood, obtained on day 0 of AZD1222 vaccination. This rearrangement joins TRBV4-1 to TRBJ1-5, with a possible D match to TRBD1 (5 bases). This TCR was recovered from an adult in good health. CDR3 coding DNA: TGCGCCAGCAGCCAAGATTGGCTGGGGGATGATCAGCCCCAGCATTTT. Encoded protein: CASSQDWLGDDQPQHF.